The 32 T cell receptor beta chains given below trace back to one sample, sequenced in a study of cytomegalovirus exposure and HLA in healthy donors. The PCR made use of 60 Vbeta and 13 Jbeta primers. Sequencing was performed with immunoSEQ multiplex PCR; in TCRdb, only in-frame clones are kept and a portion is missing. This table holds roughly 93,000 clones, about four fifths found once. Sequenced sample: PBMCs. These receptors all come from a man aged 25-45 years in good health and CMV-seronegative.

This clone came up a few times. The chain couples TRBV28 to TRBJ2-7; TRBD2 aligns across 7 bases. This CDR3 spans 14 amino acids. Germline V gene lookup returns CDR1 MDHEN and CDR2 SYDVKM. J was trimmed by 4 bases and V by 3 bases; bases with no gene match: 6. The CDR3 is CASSFRGDWYEQYF. In nucleotides, the CDR3 is TGTGCCAGCAGTTTTCGGGGGGATTGGTACGAGCAGTACTTC.

The genes are TRBV6-1 and TRBJ1-2; TRBD1 agrees at 8 bases. Trimming took 6 bases from V and 5 from J; bases not matched to a gene: 5. CDR3 size: 13 residues. In germline, CDR1 is MNHNS, CDR2 SASEGT. CDR3 DNA sequence: TGTGCCAGCAGCTCAGGGGGCCGATATGGCTACACCTTC. It encodes CASSSGGRYGYTF.

This chain joins TRBV5-4 and TRBJ1-1, with TRBD1 matching 7 bases. This CDR3 comprises 14 residues. Germline assignment: CDR1 SGHNT and CDR2 YYREEE (reference sequence). Unmatched junction bases numbered 5, after V lost 1 base and J lost 5 bases. The CDR3 loop is CASSLPKQGTEAFF. CDR3 sequence (DNA): TGTGCCAGCAGCTTGCCAAAACAGGGGACTGAAGCTTTCTTT. Full variable domain (outside the CDR3, taken from reference TRBV5-4 and TRBJ1-1): ETGVTQSPTHLIKTRGQQVTLRCSSQSGHNTVSWYQQALGQGPQFIFQYYREEENGRGNFPPRFSGLQFPNYSSELNVNALELDDSALYLCASSLPKQGTEAFFGQGTRLTVV.

V gene TRBV7-2 combines with J gene TRBJ1-3; 8 bases agree with TRBD1. Germline V CDR1 and CDR2: SGHTA, FQGNSA. The CDR3 loop spans 16 amino acids. V gave up 5 bases and J gave up 1 base; unmatched junction bases: 7. The CDR3 loop is CASSVTGGTSGNTIYF. In DNA form, the CDR3 reads TGTGCCAGCAGCGTTACAGGGGGGACGTCTGGAAACACCATATATTTT.

This chain uses TRBV7-2 with TRBJ1-4; 8 bases align to TRBD1. V was clipped by 3 bases and J by 6 bases; unmatched bases: 6. This CDR3 comprises 15 residues. Germline V lookup: CDR1 SGHTA, CDR2 FQGNSA. This CDR3 is CASSFPGQGDEKLFF. CDR3 DNA: TGTGCCAGCAGCTTTCCCGGACAGGGAGATGAAAAACTGTTTTTT.

The chain couples TRBV6-5 to TRBJ1-1, with 8 bases matching TRBD1. The CDR3 loop spans 13 amino acids. The V gene's germline CDR1 is MNHEY and CDR2 SVGAGI. The V gene end was trimmed by 2 bases and the J gene end by 6 bases; junction bases not matched to a gene: 2. This CDR3 is CASSYRQGPEAFF. CDR3 DNA: TGTGCCAGCAGTTACAGACAGGGGCCTGAAGCTTTCTTT.

The chain carries TRBV6-1 and TRBJ2-5; 8 positions match TRBD2. The trim removed 4 bases at V and 2 bases at J, leaving 9 bases unmatched. The CDR3 consists of 16 residues. Germline assignment: CDR1 MNHNS and CDR2 SASEGT. CDR3 nucleotide sequence: TGTGCCAGCAGTGGACGACAGCGGGGGAGACAAGAGACCCAGTACTTC. Its translation: CASSGRQRGRQETQYF.

This clone was found a few times. The chain couples TRBV10-3 to TRBJ2-1; TRBD2 is a possible D gene (7 bases). There are 17 residues in the CDR3. CDR1 is ENHRY, CDR2 SYGVKD, per germline. V lost 2 bases and J lost 2, with 16 bases in between. The CDR3 sequence: CAISEEGGGGPYNEQFF. The CDR3 DNA sequence: TGTGCCATCAGTGAGGAGGGGGGAGGGGGACCCTACAATGAGCAGTTCTTC.

In this sample, this clone turned up once. The chain links TRBV5-4 to TRBJ1-1; the D is unclear. The CDR3 is made up of 14 amino acids. V lost 4 bases and J lost 0, with 10 bases in between. From germline, CDR1 is SGHNT and CDR2 YYREEE (reference sequence). The CDR3 sequence: CASSGARMNTEAFF. CDR3 DNA: TGTGCCAGCAGCGGTGCCAGGATGAACACTGAAGCTTTCTTT.

This clone was seen a few times. V usage is TRBV29-1 and J usage is TRBJ1-4, with no clear D. Between the trimmed V and J ends, which lost 6 bases and 3 bases, there was a span of 11 bases. In germline, CDR1 is SQVTM, CDR2 ANQGSEA. The CDR3 is made up of 13 amino acids. This CDR3 reads CSVTGSANEKLFF. The CDR3 DNA sequence: TGCAGCGTGACTGGCTCAGCTAATGAAAAACTGTTTTTT.

The rearrangement joins TRBV5-1 to TRBJ2-3, with D possibly TRBD2 on 5 matching bases. V was clipped by 3 bases and J by 0 bases, with 17 bases between them. The germline V gene encodes CDR1 SGHRS and CDR2 YFSETQ. The CDR3 has 17 residues. In DNA form, the CDR3 reads TGCGCCAGCAGCTCGGGTATGGCTAGCTCGAGCACAGATACGCAGTATTTT. Translated, it gives CASSSGMASSSTDTQYF.

The V call is TRBV28, the J call TRBJ2-5; the D gene is possibly TRBD2 (6 bases). V lost 5 bases and J lost 0, with 22 bases in between. The CDR3 loop spans 18 amino acids. The germline CDR1 and CDR2 sequences are MDHEN and SYDVKM. This CDR3 is CASSPTQGAGRYQETQYF. The CDR3 nucleotides are TGTGCCAGCAGTCCGACCCAAGGGGCGGGACGATACCAAGAGACCCAGTACTTC.

The CDR3 spells CASSYSTGGTGEQYF. The CDR3, as DNA: TGTGCCAGCAGTTACTCCACAGGGGGAACGGGCGAGCAGTACTTC. The chain employs TRBV6-5 and TRBJ2-7, with TRBD1 identical over 8 bases. Germline CDR1 is MNHEY and CDR2 is SVGAGI. Trimming took 0 bases from V and 6 from J; bases not matched to a gene: 7. The CDR3 sequence is 15 residues long.

This clone was seen just once. The chain employs TRBV10-2 and TRBJ2-7, with 9 bases matching TRBD1. Germline V gives CDR1 WSHSY, CDR2 SAAADI. CDR3 length: 15 amino acids. V lost 4 bases to trimming and J lost 4 bases; unmatched junction nucleotides: 8. CDR3 DNA sequence: TGCGCCAGCAGTGGGGCCGGGACAGGGTGGTACGAGCAGTACTTC. Translating gives CASSGAGTGWYEQYF.

This clone has just one count. The chain is built from TRBV30 and TRBJ2-5, with D possibly being TRBD2 (5 bases). The CDR3 covers 16 residues. Germline-derived CDR1 and CDR2 are GTSNPN and SVGIG (reference sequence). Trimming cost V 0 bases and J 2 bases, with 16 bases left between them. The CDR3 reads CAWSVRLEWRQETQYF. The CDR3 region has the DNA TGTGCCTGGAGTGTACGGTTGGAGTGGAGGCAAGAGACCCAGTACTTC.

The genes are TRBV7-6 and TRBJ1-2, with D possibly TRBD1 on 6 matching bases. Trimming pared 5 bases from V and 8 bases from J, leaving 18 bases between. Germline V gene sequence: CDR1 SGHVS, CDR2 FNYEAQ. CDR3 length equals 14 residues. CDR3 nucleotide sequence: TGTGCCAGCAGCCCTAGCGGGGGCGTGGGGGGCTACACCTTC. It encodes CASSPSGGVGGYTF.

This sequence joins TRBV18 and TRBJ1-4, with 12 bases that match TRBD1. CDR1 is KGHSH and CDR2 is LQKENI in the germline V gene. The V segment lost 2 bases and the J segment 4 bases; nucleotides outside the gene matches: 5. The CDR3 totals 17 residues. CDR3 nucleotide sequence: TGTGCCAGCTCACCAGGGGACAGGGGGCTCGTTAATGAAAAACTGTTTTTT. Amino acids: CASSPGDRGLVNEKLFF.

The rearrangement uses TRBV4-1 and TRBJ2-3; TRBD2 might be the D (6 bases). The length of the CDR3 is 13 residues. CDR1 is MGHRA, CDR2 YSYEKL, per germline. The V end was cut by 4 bases, the J end by 4 bases, with 9 bases between. The CDR3 nucleotides are TGCGCCAGCAGCCCCCCGGGGGCAGATACGCAGTATTTT. It translates to CASSPPGADTQYF.

The V call is TRBV7-9, the J call TRBJ1-2; D perhaps matches TRBD1 (6 bases). Trimming removed 2 bases at V and 4 bases at J, with 26 bases between. The CDR3 spans 19 residues. CDR1 is SEHNR and CDR2 is FQNEAQ in the germline V gene (reference sequence). The CDR3 here is CASSLPRDGRGVTGYGYTF. In nucleotides, the CDR3 is TGTGCCAGCAGCTTACCCCGGGACGGGAGGGGGGTGACAGGCTATGGCTACACCTTC.

The chain uses TRBV11-2 and TRBJ1-1; tentatively, D is TRBD1 (5 bases). Germline V gene data show CDR1 as SGHAT and CDR2 as FQNNGV. The CDR3 length is 14 residues. V lost 4 bases, J lost 0 bases, and 9 bases lay in between. The CDR3 coding sequence is TGTGCCAGCAGCTCAGGGTGGATGAACACTGAAGCTTTCTTT. This sequence encodes CASSSGWMNTEAFF.

The J gene is TRBJ2-7, the V gene TRBV7-9; a weak D match, TRBD2 (5 bases). CDR1 and CDR2 (germline): SEHNR, FQNEAQ (reference sequence). V was clipped by 1 base and J by 1 base, with 8 bases between them. The CDR3 is made up of 14 amino acids. In nucleotides, the CDR3 is TGTGCCAGCAGCTTAGTTGGAGGATCCTACGAGCAGTACTTC. Its translation: CASSLVGGSYEQYF.

The rearrangement joins TRBV5-6 to TRBJ1-4, with TRBD1 matching 8 bases. The J segment lost 5 bases and the V segment lost 0 bases, leaving 3 bases of the junction unmatched. In germline, CDR1 is SGHDT, CDR2 YYEEEE. The CDR3 runs 15 residues. CDR3 DNA: TGTGCCAGCAGCTTGGGGGGGACAGGAAATGAAAAACTGTTTTTT. Its protein is CASSLGGTGNEKLFF.

The V and J genes are TRBV19 and TRBJ2-2; tentative D call: TRBD1 (6 bases). Trimming removed 3 bases from V and 4 bases from J, with 9 bases in between. The germline V gene has CDR1 LNHDA and CDR2 SQIVND (reference sequence). There are 14 residues in the CDR3. The DNA of the CDR3 is TGTGCCAGTAGTATTCAGGGGACCACCGGGGAGCTGTTTTTT. Translating gives CASSIQGTTGELFF.

This clone was counted once. Other DNA variants within this sample encode the same CDR3. The chain is built from TRBV28 and TRBJ2-1; 12 bases agree with TRBD1. Germline V gene lookup returns CDR1 MDHEN and CDR2 SYDVKM. This CDR3 has 16 amino acids. J lost 8 bases, V lost 3 bases, and 8 bases had no gene match. The chain's CDR3 is CASSFSPGQGADEQFF. CDR3 coding DNA: TGTGCCAGCAGTTTTAGCCCGGGACAGGGGGCCGATGAGCAGTTCTTC.

J is TRBJ1-2 and V is TRBV5-1, with a possible D match to TRBD1 (5 bases). CDR3 length: 13 amino acids. Looked up from germline, CDR1 is SGHRS and CDR2 is YFSETQ. Trimming removed 3 bases from V and 3 bases from J, with 9 bases in between. The CDR3 sequence is CASSSQVDYGYTF. The CDR3 DNA sequence: TGCGCCAGCAGCTCACAGGTAGACTATGGCTACACCTTC. Based on the CDR3 plus reference TRBV5-1 and TRBJ1-2, the full variable domain is KAGVTQTPRYLIKTRGQQVTLSCSPISGHRSVSWYQQTPGQGLQFLFEYFSETQRNKGNFPGRFSGRQFSNSRSEMNVSTLELGDSALYLCASSSQVDYGYTFGSGTRLTVV.

The J gene is TRBJ2-5, the V gene TRBV5-1, with D unresolved. Germline V gene sequence: CDR1 SGHRS, CDR2 YFSETQ. V lost 4 bases to trimming and J lost 2 bases, with 6 bases between them. This CDR3 has 12 amino acids. CDR3 sequence reads: CASSARQETQYF. The CDR3 DNA follows: TGCGCCAGCAGCGCGCGACAAGAGACCCAGTACTTC.

V gene TRBV7-2 combines with J gene TRBJ2-7; 8 bases are shared with TRBD2. V lost 5 bases to trimming and J lost 0 bases; unmatched junction nucleotides: 6. The CDR3 has 15 amino acids. Germline V CDR1 and CDR2: SGHTA, FQGNSA. The CDR3 DNA reads as TGTGCCAGCAGCCGGAGCGGGGGATCCTCCTACGAGCAGTACTTC. It encodes CASSRSGGSSYEQYF.

The chain uses TRBV9 and TRBJ1-2, with TRBD1 matching over 10 bases. The CDR3 is made up of 15 amino acids. Germline-derived CDR1 and CDR2 are SGDLS and YYNGEE. After removal of 3 bases from V and 4 bases from J, the junction contained 6 bases not matched to a gene. CDR3 region: CASSASGTGVYGYTF. CDR3 DNA: TGTGCCAGCAGCGCGTCAGGGACAGGGGTCTATGGCTACACCTTC.

The chain couples TRBV2 to TRBJ2-5; 10 bases are shared with TRBD1. Germline V lookup: CDR1 SNHLY, CDR2 FYNNEI. V shed 6 bases and J 7 bases; nucleotides not matched to a gene: 8. The CDR3 contains 14 residues. The CDR3 reads CASRRTGGGMTQYF. The DNA for the CDR3 is TGTGCCAGCAGAAGGACAGGGGGTGGGATGACCCAGTACTTC.

The rearrangement joins TRBV5-8 to TRBJ1-1; D remains unclear. The CDR3 has 13 residues. V dropped 1 base and J dropped 5 bases, with 9 bases sitting between them. Germline lookup yields CDR1 SGHTS and CDR2 YDEGEE. The CDR3 loop is CASSLYSNTEAFF. Written as DNA, the CDR3 is TGTGCCAGCAGCTTGTACAGTAATACTGAAGCTTTCTTT.

J is TRBJ1-2 and V is TRBV19; D unresolved. Looked up from germline, CDR1 is LNHDA and CDR2 is SQIVND (reference sequence). This CDR3 is built from 14 residues. Trimming stripped 1 base from V and 4 bases from J, with 10 bases between. CDR3 DNA sequence: TGTGCCAGTAGTATAGTGCGGGGTAGCTATGGCTACACCTTC. Translating it yields CASSIVRGSYGYTF. The entire variable domain, with the rest obtained from reference TRBV19 and TRBJ1-2, is as follows: DGGITQSPKYLFRKEGQNVTLSCEQNLNHDAMYWYRQDPGQGLRLIYYSQIVNDFQKGDIAEGYSVSREKKESFPLTVTSAQKNPTAFYLCASSIVRGSYGYTFGSGTRLTVV.

The chain carries TRBV2 and TRBJ1-1; weak D call: TRBD1 (5 bases). The V and J ends lost 1 base and 7 bases respectively, with 13 bases between them. The CDR3 runs 14 residues. Germline V gene data show CDR1 as SNHLY and CDR2 as FYNNEI. CDR3 coding DNA: TGTGCCAGCAGTGAAGGGGGCCAGTTGATTGAAGCTTTCTTT. It translates to CASSEGGQLIEAFF.